Presented here are 26 T cell receptor beta chains from one specimen sequenced in a study of blood T cell repertoires in COVID-19 (dated by TCRdb to about 2020). Receptor libraries were prepared by the immunoSEQ multiplex PCR assay. TCRdb's version of the immuneACCESS table is confined to in-frame rearrangements and falls short of the full clone set. An unresolved V gene accounts for under half of the shortfall where checked; the remainder is of unknown origin. The sample table holds 70,000 or so clones, of which roughly 86% were seen once. 15% to 20% of the sample is taken by the ten largest. The specimen was peripheral blood. These TCRs come from a man in his forties or fifties with COVID-19, enrolled during active disease.

The chain uses TRBV2 and TRBJ1-5, with D hard to call. The CDR3 contains 16 residues. Deletions cut 7 bases from V and 4 bases from J, with 20 bases between. The germline gives CDR1 SNHLY, CDR2 FYNNEI. DNA for the CDR3: TGTGCCAGCACTCAATGGCTGTCCCCGGGGAATCAGCCCCAGCATTTT. Translated, it gives CASTQWLSPGNQPQHF. Together with reference TRBV2 and TRBJ1-5, the CDR3 gives the full variable domain: EPEVTQTPSHQVTQMGQEVILRCVPISNHLYFYWYRQILGQKVEFLVSFYNNEISEKSEIFDDQFSVERPDGSNFTLKIRSTKLEDSAMYFCASTQWLSPGNQPQHFGDGTRLSIL.

J is TRBJ1-5 and V is TRBV6-6; D remains ambiguous. The germline V gene has CDR1 MNHNY and CDR2 SVGAGI (reference sequence). V lost 4 bases and J lost 0, with 7 bases in between. The CDR3 runs 14 residues. This chain's CDR3 is CASSFADSNQPQHF. The CDR3 bases are TGTGCCAGCAGTTTTGCGGATAGCAATCAGCCCCAGCATTTT.

The chain employs TRBV4-2 and TRBJ2-3; possible D gene TRBD1, 6 bases. Trimming left V 0 bases short and J 2 bases short, with 12 bases between. Germline-derived CDR1 and CDR2 are LGHNA and YNFKEQ. The CDR3 totals 16 residues. The CDR3, as DNA: TGTGCCAGCAGCCAAGAAACAGGGACAAACACAGATACGCAGTATTTT. It codes for CASSQETGTNTDTQYF.

The rearrangement links TRBV19 to TRBJ1-5, with 8 nucleotides matching TRBD1. The germline V gene encodes CDR1 LNHDA and CDR2 SQIVND (reference sequence). The CDR3 runs 16 residues. V shed 7 bases, J shed 4 bases, and the junction held 12 bases outside the gene matches. The CDR3 region is CASNLFGGQGNQPQHF. The CDR3 DNA is TGTGCCAGTAACCTCTTTGGCGGACAGGGTAATCAGCCCCAGCATTTT.

The chain is built from TRBV6-2 or TRBV6-3 and TRBJ2-1; perhaps TRBD2 as D (6 bases). Trimming cost V 4 bases and J 4 bases, with 29 bases left between them. The CDR3 consists of 20 residues. Germline loops: CDR1 MNHEY, CDR2 SVGEGT. CDR3 bases: TGTGCCAGCAGTTCCCTCACAGCCGGGAGAGGGGCCCCACGATACAATGAGCAGTTCTTC. As protein: CASSSLTAGRGAPRYNEQFF.

The CDR3 sequence: CAISEQGHGGYTF. CDR3 bases: TGTGCCATCAGTGAACAGGGGCATGGTGGCTACACCTTC. The rearrangement uses TRBV10-3 and TRBJ1-2, with 7 bases fitting TRBD1. The CDR3 runs 13 residues. Trimming took 3 bases from V and 7 from J; bases not matched to a gene: 5. Germline values: CDR1 ENHRY, CDR2 SYGVKD.

V usage is TRBV19 and J usage is TRBJ2-7, with 11 bases matching TRBD1. Germline V lookup: CDR1 LNHDA, CDR2 SQIVND (reference sequence). The CDR3 contains 15 residues. J was trimmed by 2 bases and V by 8 bases; bases with no gene match: 8. The CDR3 spells CASGPRDRGAYEQYF. In DNA, the CDR3 is TGTGCCAGTGGGCCTCGGGACAGGGGGGCCTACGAGCAGTACTTC.

The chain is built from TRBV5-6 and TRBJ2-3, with 8 bases aligning to TRBD1. The junction had 5 bases not matched to a gene; V was cut back by 1 base and J by 1 base. The CDR3 length is 16 residues. In germline, CDR1 is SGHDT, CDR2 YYEEEE. DNA of the CDR3: TGTGCCAGCAGCTTGAGAGGGGGACAGGGCACAGATACGCAGTATTTT. Its translation is CASSLRGGQGTDTQYF.

The chain couples TRBV11-2 to TRBJ2-3, with 7 bases matching TRBD2. The CDR3 has 15 amino acids. The V gene's germline CDR1 is SGHAT and CDR2 FQNNGV. V dropped 5 bases and J dropped 6; count of bases not matched to a gene: 11. The CDR3 region is CASSPRIGGVDTQYF. The CDR3, as DNA: TGTGCCAGCAGCCCTAGGATTGGGGGGGTTGATACGCAGTATTTT.

The chain uses TRBV19 and TRBJ2-1, with TRBD2 identical over 7 bases. The germline CDR1 and CDR2 sequences are LNHDA and SQIVND (reference sequence). This CDR3 region has 14 residues. V trimming: 8 bases; J trimming: 7 bases; junction bases outside the gene matches: 11. The CDR3 sequence is CASGRDYERNEQFF. The CDR3 nucleotides read TGTGCCAGTGGACGGGACTACGAACGTAATGAGCAGTTCTTC.

V and J are TRBV7-9 and TRBJ1-2; 8 bases map to TRBD1. V lost 5 bases, J lost 4 bases, and 3 bases stayed unmatched. The CDR3 loop spans 13 amino acids. The germline CDR1 and CDR2 sequences are SEHNR and FQNEAQ (reference sequence). CDR3 in amino acids: CASSAQGAYGYTF. DNA of the CDR3: TGTGCCAGCAGCGCGCAGGGGGCCTATGGCTACACCTTC.

V gene TRBV28 combines with J gene TRBJ2-3, with 7 positions matching TRBD2. The germline V gene has CDR1 MDHEN and CDR2 SYDVKM. This CDR3 contains 14 residues. The CDR3 DNA follows: TGTGCTCACAGGCGGGGGATAAACACAGATACGCAGTATTTT. Translation: CAHRRGINTDTQYF.

The chain employs TRBV29-1 and TRBJ1-2, with 8 bases lining up with TRBD1. This CDR3 region has 14 residues. Germline lookup yields CDR1 SQVTM and CDR2 ANQGSEA. Trimming took 1 base from V and 4 from J; bases not matched to a gene: 5. The CDR3, as DNA: TGCAGCGTTGAAGGCTTAGGACAGGGCTATGGCTACACCTTC. Translated: CSVEGLGQGYGYTF.

The chain uses TRBV10-3 and TRBJ1-1; D is perhaps TRBD1 (5 bases). Trimming shortened V by 5 bases and J by 3 bases, and 7 bases separated the two germline ends. CDR3 length equals 12 residues. The germline V gene has CDR1 ENHRY and CDR2 SYGVKD. DNA for the CDR3: TGTGCCATCAGTTCCAGGGACACTGAAGCTTTCTTT. Residues: CAISSRDTEAFF.

The V call is TRBV18, the J call TRBJ2-7, with 9 positions matching TRBD1. Losses at the gene ends were 0 bases for V and 5 bases for J; bases not matched to a gene: 2. Germline assignment: CDR1 KGHSH and CDR2 LQKENI. CDR3 size: 14 residues. CDR3 protein: CASSPPDRGDEQYF. CDR3 DNA: TGTGCCAGCTCACCACCAGACAGGGGGGACGAGCAGTACTTC.

The CDR3 DNA reads as TGTGCCAGCAGCTTAGCCCTAGCGGGGCGGGAGACCCAGTACTTC. It yields the protein CASSLALAGRETQYF. V and J are TRBV11-2 and TRBJ2-5; 9 nucleotides match TRBD2. Germline V lookup: CDR1 SGHAT, CDR2 FQNNGV. J was trimmed by 5 bases and V by 1 base; bases with no gene match: 5. The length of the CDR3 is 15 residues.

J is TRBJ1-2 and V is TRBV6-5; 7 bases line up with TRBD1. Germline assignment: CDR1 MNHEY and CDR2 SVGAGI. CDR3 length equals 15 residues. With V trimmed by 5 bases and J by 3 bases, 9 bases remained unmatched. In DNA, the CDR3 is TGTGCCAGCAGTCGGACCCGACAGGGCGACTATGGCTACACCTTC. Its protein product is CASSRTRQGDYGYTF.

This clone was counted a single time. The V call is TRBV19, the J call TRBJ1-5, with D perhaps TRBD1 (6 bases). Per germline, CDR1 LNHDA and CDR2 SQIVND (reference sequence). The CDR3 contains 15 residues. V lost 3 bases, J lost 0 bases, and 9 bases lay in between. The CDR3 region is CASSMGTNSNQPQHF. CDR3 sequence (DNA): TGTGCCAGTAGTATGGGGACAAATAGCAATCAGCCCCAGCATTTT.

J is TRBJ2-7 and V is TRBV12-3 or TRBV12-4; 8 bases match TRBD1. This CDR3 is built from 13 residues. V lost 5 bases to trimming and J lost 4 bases; unmatched junction nucleotides: 4. The CDR3 protein is CASSGRGLYEQYF. The CDR3, as DNA: TGTGCCAGCAGTGGCAGGGGGCTTTACGAGCAGTACTTC.

V gene TRBV19 combines with J gene TRBJ1-5; TRBD1 aligns across 12 bases. The CDR3 length is 15 residues. V shed 7 bases, J shed 6 bases, and the junction held 7 bases outside the gene matches. CDR1 and CDR2 from the germline V gene are LNHDA and SQIVND (reference sequence). Here the CDR3 DNA reads TGTGCCAGTATTCCGGGACAGGGGGCGCGTCAGCCCCAGCATTTT. Amino acid sequence: CASIPGQGARQPQHF.

This chain joins TRBV15 and TRBJ1-2; D is undetermined. This CDR3 comprises 13 residues. The germline CDR1 and CDR2 sequences are LNHNV and YYDKDF (reference sequence). The V and J ends lost 5 bases and 3 bases respectively, with 10 bases between them. CDR3 nucleotides: TGTGCCACCAGCGGAGGGCTGGACTATGGCTACACCTTC. It codes for CATSGGLDYGYTF.

This chain joins TRBV10-2 and TRBJ2-1; 14 bases align to TRBD2. The CDR3 extends over 20 amino acids. Looked up from germline, CDR1 is WSHSY and CDR2 is SAAADI. After removal of 4 bases from V and 0 bases from J, the junction contained 11 bases not matched to a gene. The DNA of the CDR3 is TGCGCCAGCAGTGGGAGATTGGGACTAGCGGGAGATAGCTCCTACAATGAGCAGTTCTTC. Amino acids: CASSGRLGLAGDSSYNEQFF.

The chain recombines TRBV2 with TRBJ1-2; D is possibly TRBD1 (6 bases). CDR1 is SNHLY and CDR2 is FYNNEI in the germline V gene. With 5 bases removed from V and 4 bases from J, the gap between germline ends came to 14 bases. This CDR3 has 14 amino acids. The CDR3 reads CASSLRQVSYGYTF. CDR3 nucleotide sequence: TGTGCCAGCAGTCTCCGACAGGTCAGCTATGGCTACACCTTC.

The gene calls are TRBV25-1 and TRBJ2-1; 8 positions match TRBD1. With V trimmed by 1 base and J by 4 bases, 3 bases remained unmatched. CDR1 MGHDK and CDR2 SYGVNS come from the germline V gene. CDR3 size: 15 residues. CDR3 residues: CASSEFTGGYNEQFF. The CDR3 DNA reads as TGTGCCAGCAGTGAATTTACAGGGGGATACAATGAGCAGTTCTTC. The complete variable domain, with remaining parts taken from reference TRBV25-1 and TRBJ2-1, reads EADIYQTPRYLVIGTGKKITLECSQTMGHDKMYWYQQDPGMELHLIHYSYGVNSTEKGDLSSESTVSRIRTEHFPLTLESARPSHTSQYLCASSEFTGGYNEQFFGPGTRLTVL.

The chain carries TRBV19 and TRBJ2-7, with D possibly TRBD1 on 5 matching bases. Germline lookup yields CDR1 LNHDA and CDR2 SQIVND (reference sequence). The CDR3 consists of 14 residues. Trimming took off 5 bases at V and 1 base at J, with 12 bases between the two ends. The CDR3 bases are TGTGCCAGTAGTCCCCCGCAGGGTTCCTACGAGCAGTACTTC. It specifies CASSPPQGSYEQYF.

This clone was found a few times. This rearrangement joins TRBV6-5 to TRBJ2-7; TRBD1 matches 9 bases. The J segment lost 5 bases and the V segment lost 2 bases, leaving 7 bases of the junction unmatched. This CDR3 has 15 amino acids. The germline V gene encodes CDR1 MNHEY and CDR2 SVGAGI. In DNA, the CDR3 is TGTGCCAGCAGTTACGAGGGACAGGGCTACCACGAGCAGTACTTC. Its protein product is CASSYEGQGYHEQYF.